The subject of this entry is one T cell receptor (beta chain). Its antigen is currently unknown. These data come from a study of high-grade serous ovarian cancer treatment subgroups. Study-level information: On average, 14,192 reads and 6,000 to 8,000 unique TCR beta rearrangements were obtained per sample.

Broader study findings: Same-patient tumor repertoires overlapped at roughly 0.095 to 0.8; different patients barely overlapped. CDR1 and CDR2 were left unanalyzed; analyses focused on CDR3.

Tumor samples were obtained before definitive surgery or chemotherapy. V was shortened by 5 bases and J by 5 bases, with 24 bases between the two germline ends. CDR1 and CDR2 from the germline V gene are SGHVS and FQNEAQ. The CDR3 totals 17 residues. Libraries were prepared by immunoSEQ multiplex PCR; TCRdb keeps only in-frame clonotypes and omits some of them. The sample has approximately 6,200 clones; 70% to 80% are singletons. The chain links TRBV7-8 to TRBJ2-5; weak D call: TRBD1 (5 bases). The TCR sequence derives from a human donor with high-grade serous ovarian cancer. The sample was tumor tissue. The CDR3 is CASSPIELRTKPETQYF. Written as DNA, the CDR3 is TGTGCCAGCAGCCCTATCGAACTCAGGACAAAACCGGAGACCCAGTACTTC. Full variable domain (missing parts from reference TRBV7-8 and TRBJ2-5): GAGVSQSPRYKVAKRGQDVALRCDPISGHVSLFWYQQALGQGPEFLTYFQNEAQLDKSGLPSDRFFAERPEGSVSTLKIQRTQQEDSAVYLCASSPIELRTKPETQYFGPGTRLLVL.